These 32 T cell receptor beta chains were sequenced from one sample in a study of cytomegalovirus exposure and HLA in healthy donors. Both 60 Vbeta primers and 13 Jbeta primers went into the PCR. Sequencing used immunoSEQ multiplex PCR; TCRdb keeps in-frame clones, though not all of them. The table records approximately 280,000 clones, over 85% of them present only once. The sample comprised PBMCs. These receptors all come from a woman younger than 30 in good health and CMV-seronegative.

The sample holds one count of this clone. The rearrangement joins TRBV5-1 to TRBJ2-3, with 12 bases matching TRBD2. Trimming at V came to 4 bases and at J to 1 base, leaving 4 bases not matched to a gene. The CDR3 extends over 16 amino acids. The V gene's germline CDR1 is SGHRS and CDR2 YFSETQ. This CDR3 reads CASSPRTSGGTDTQYF. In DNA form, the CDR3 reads TGCGCCAGCAGCCCCCGGACTAGCGGGGGCACAGATACGCAGTATTTT.

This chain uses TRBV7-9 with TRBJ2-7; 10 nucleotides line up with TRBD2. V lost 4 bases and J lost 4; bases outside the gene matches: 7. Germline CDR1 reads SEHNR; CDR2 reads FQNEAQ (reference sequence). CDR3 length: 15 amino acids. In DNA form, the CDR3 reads TGTGCCAGCAGCTCTGGAAGGACTAGCGGTTACGAGCAGTACTTC. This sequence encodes CASSSGRTSGYEQYF.

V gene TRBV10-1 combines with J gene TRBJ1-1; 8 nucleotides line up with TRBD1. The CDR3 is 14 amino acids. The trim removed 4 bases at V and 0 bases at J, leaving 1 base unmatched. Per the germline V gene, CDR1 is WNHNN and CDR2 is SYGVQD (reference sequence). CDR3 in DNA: TGCGCCAGCAGTGCGGACAGGGTGAACACTGAAGCTTTCTTT. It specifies CASSADRVNTEAFF.

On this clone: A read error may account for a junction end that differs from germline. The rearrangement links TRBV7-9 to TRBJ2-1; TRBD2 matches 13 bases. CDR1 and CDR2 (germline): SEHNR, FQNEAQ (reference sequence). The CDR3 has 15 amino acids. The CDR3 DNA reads TGTTCCAGCAGTCGACTAGCGGGGGGATCCTATGAGCAGTTCTTC. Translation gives CSSSRLAGGSYEQFF.

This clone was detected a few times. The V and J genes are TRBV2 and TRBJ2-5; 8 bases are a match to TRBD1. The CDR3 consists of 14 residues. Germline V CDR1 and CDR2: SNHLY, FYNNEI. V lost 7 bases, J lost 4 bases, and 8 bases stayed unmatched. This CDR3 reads CASTWRRGRETQYF. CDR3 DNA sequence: TGTGCCAGCACCTGGCGCAGGGGGCGAGAGACCCAGTACTTC.

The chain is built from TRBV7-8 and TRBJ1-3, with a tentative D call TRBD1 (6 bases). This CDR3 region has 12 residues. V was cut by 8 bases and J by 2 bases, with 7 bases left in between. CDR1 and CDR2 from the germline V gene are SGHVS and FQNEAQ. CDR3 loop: CASQGTGNTIYF. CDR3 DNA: TGTGCCAGCCAGGGGACTGGAAACACCATATATTTT.

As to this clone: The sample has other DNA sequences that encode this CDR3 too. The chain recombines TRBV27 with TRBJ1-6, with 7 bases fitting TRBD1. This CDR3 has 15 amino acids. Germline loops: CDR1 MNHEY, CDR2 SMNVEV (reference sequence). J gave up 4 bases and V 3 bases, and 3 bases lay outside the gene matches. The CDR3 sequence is CASSFTGDYNSPLHF. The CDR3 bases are TGTGCCAGCAGTTTCACAGGGGATTATAATTCACCCCTCCACTTT.

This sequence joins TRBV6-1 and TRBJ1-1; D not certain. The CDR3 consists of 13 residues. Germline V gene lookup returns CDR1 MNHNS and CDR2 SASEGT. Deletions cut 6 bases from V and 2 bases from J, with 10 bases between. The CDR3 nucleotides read TGTGCCAGCAGGCCTGTGGCAAACACTGAAGCTTTCTTT. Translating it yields CASRPVANTEAFF.

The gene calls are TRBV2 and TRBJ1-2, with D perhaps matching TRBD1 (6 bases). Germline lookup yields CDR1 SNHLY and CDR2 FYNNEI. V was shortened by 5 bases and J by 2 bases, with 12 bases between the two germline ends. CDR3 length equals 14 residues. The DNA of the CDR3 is TGTGCCAGCAGTCAGACAGGACCAAACTATGGCTACACCTTC. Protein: CASSQTGPNYGYTF.

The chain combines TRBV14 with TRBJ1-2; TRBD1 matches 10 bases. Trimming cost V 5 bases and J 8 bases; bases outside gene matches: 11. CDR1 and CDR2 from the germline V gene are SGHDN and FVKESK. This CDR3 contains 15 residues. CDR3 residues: CASSERTGGLKGYTF. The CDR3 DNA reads TGTGCCAGCAGCGAGAGGACAGGGGGATTGAAAGGCTACACCTTC.

CDR3 bases: TGTGCCAGCAGTGGAGGGGGCGGGGTCGAGCAGTACTTC. This translates into CASSGGGGVEQYF. The chain carries TRBV6-5 and TRBJ2-7; D might be TRBD1 (7 bases). CDR1 and CDR2 from the germline V gene are MNHEY and SVGAGI. The CDR3 is 13 residues long. V shed 5 bases and J shed 6 bases, with 14 bases lying between them.

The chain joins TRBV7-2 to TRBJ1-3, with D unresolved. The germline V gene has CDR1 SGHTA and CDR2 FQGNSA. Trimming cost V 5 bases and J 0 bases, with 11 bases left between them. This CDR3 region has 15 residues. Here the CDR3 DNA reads TGTGCCAGCAGCCCGTTGGGCATCTCTGGAAACACCATATATTTT. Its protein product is CASSPLGISGNTIYF.

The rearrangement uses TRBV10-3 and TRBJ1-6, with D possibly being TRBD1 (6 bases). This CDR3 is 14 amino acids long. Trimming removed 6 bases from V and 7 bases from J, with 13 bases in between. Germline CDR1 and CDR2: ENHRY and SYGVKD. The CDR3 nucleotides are TGTGCCATCAGCCGAGGCAGGGGCAATTCACCCCTCCACTTT. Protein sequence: CAISRGRGNSPLHF.

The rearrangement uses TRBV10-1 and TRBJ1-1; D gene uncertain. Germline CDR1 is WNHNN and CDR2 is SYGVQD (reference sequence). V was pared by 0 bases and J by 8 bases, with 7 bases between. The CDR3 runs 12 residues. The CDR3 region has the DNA TGCGCCAGCAGTGAGTCTACAGAAGAAGCTTTCTTT. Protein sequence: CASSESTEEAFF.

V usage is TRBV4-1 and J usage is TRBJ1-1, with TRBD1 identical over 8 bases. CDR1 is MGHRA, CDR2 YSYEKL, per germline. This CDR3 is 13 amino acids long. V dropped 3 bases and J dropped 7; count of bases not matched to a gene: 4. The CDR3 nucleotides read TGCGCCAGCAGCCATGGACAGGGAGTTGAAGCTTTCTTT. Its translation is CASSHGQGVEAFF.

The CDR3: CASSVGRLRDTEAFF. The CDR3 DNA follows: TGTGCCAGCAGCGTAGGTAGGCTGCGGGACACTGAAGCTTTCTTT. The V gene is TRBV9, the J gene TRBJ1-1; D remains ambiguous. Germline-derived CDR1 and CDR2 are SGDLS and YYNGEE. The CDR3 is 15 amino acids. V lost 0 bases, J lost 3 bases, and 12 bases lay in between.

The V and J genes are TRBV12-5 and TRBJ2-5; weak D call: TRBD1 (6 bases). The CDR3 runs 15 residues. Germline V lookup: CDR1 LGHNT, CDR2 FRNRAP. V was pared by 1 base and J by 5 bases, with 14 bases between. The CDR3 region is CASGLGGHSVETQYF. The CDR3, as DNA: TGTGCTAGTGGTTTGGGGGGACACTCCGTGGAGACCCAGTACTTC.

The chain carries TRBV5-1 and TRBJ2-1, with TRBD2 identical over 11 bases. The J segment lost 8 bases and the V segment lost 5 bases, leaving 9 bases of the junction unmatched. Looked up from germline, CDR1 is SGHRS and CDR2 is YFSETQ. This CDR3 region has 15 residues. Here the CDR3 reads CASSLSSGGVYEQFF. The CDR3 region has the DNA TGCGCCAGCAGTTTGAGTAGCGGGGGGGTTTATGAGCAGTTCTTC.

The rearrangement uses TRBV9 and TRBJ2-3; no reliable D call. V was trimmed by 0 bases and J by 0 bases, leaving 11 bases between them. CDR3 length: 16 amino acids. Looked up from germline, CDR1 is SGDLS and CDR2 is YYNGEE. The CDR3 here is CASSVGAATSTDTQYF. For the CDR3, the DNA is TGTGCCAGCAGCGTAGGAGCAGCGACTAGCACAGATACGCAGTATTTT. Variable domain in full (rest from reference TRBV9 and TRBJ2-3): DSGVTQTPKHLITATGQRVTLRCSPRSGDLSVYWYQQSLDQGLQFLIQYYNGEERAKGNILERFSAQQFPDLHSELNLSSLELGDSALYFCASSVGAATSTDTQYFGPGTRLTVL.

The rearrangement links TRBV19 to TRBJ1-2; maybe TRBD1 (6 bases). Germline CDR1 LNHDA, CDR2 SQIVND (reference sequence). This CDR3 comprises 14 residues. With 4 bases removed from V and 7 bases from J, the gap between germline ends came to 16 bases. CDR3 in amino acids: CASSTRAATGGYTF. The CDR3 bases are TGTGCCAGTAGTACCCGGGCAGCGACAGGTGGCTACACCTTC.

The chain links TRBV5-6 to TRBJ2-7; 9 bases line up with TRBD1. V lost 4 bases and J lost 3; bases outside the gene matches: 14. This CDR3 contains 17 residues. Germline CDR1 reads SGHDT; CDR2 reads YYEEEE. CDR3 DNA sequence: TGTGCCAGCAGCGCCGGACAGGGGACCTCCTTACTCTACGAGCAGTACTTC. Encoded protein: CASSAGQGTSLLYEQYF.

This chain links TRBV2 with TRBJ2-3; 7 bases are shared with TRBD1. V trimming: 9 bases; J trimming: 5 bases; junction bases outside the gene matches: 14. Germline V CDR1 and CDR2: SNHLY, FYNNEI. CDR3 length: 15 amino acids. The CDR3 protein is CARLTDRAPLDTQYF. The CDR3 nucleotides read TGTGCCAGACTTACAGACAGGGCTCCGTTAGATACGCAGTATTTT. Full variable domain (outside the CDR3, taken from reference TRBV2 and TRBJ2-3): EPEVTQTPSHQVTQMGQEVILRCVPISNHLYFYWYRQILGQKVEFLVSFYNNEISEKSEIFDDQFSVERPDGSNFTLKIRSTKLEDSAMYFCARLTDRAPLDTQYFGPGTRLTVL.

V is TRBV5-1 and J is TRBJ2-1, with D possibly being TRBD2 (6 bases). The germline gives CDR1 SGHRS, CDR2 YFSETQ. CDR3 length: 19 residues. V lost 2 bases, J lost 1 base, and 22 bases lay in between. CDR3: CASSFRREHIKGSYNEQFF. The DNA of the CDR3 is TGCGCCAGCAGCTTTCGGAGGGAACACATAAAAGGATCCTACAATGAGCAGTTCTTC.

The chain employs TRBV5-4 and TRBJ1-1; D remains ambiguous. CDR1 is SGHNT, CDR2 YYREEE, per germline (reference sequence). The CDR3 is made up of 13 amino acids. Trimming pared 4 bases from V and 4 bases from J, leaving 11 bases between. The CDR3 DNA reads TGTGCCAGCAGCCTGAAGCCGGGCACTGAAGCTTTCTTT. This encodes CASSLKPGTEAFF.

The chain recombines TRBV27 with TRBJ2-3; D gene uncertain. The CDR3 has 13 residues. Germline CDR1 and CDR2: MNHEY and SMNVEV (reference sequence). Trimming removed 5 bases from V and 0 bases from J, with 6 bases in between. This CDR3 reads CASSPHSTDTQYF. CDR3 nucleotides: TGTGCCAGCAGTCCCCATAGCACAGATACGCAGTATTTT.

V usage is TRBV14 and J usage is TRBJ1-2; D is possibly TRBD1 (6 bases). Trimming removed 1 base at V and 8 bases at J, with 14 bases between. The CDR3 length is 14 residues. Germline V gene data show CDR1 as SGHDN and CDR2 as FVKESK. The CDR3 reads CASSQVSRGQGYTF. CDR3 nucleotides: TGTGCCAGCAGCCAAGTATCCAGGGGCCAAGGCTACACCTTC.

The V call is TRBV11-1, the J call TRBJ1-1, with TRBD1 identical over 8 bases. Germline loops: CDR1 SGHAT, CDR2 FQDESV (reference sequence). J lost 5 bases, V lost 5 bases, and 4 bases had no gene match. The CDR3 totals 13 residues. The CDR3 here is CASSIGTGTEAFF. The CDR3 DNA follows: TGTGCCAGCAGCATAGGGACAGGTACTGAAGCTTTCTTT.

CDR3 in amino acids: CATSERGGNTEAFF. The CDR3 region has the DNA TGTGCCACCAGCGAAAGGGGGGGGAACACTGAAGCTTTCTTT. The chain recombines TRBV15 with TRBJ1-1; a weak D match, TRBD1 (6 bases). CDR3 length: 14 amino acids. Per the germline V gene, CDR1 is LNHNV and CDR2 is YYDKDF (reference sequence). V shed 5 bases and J shed 1 base, with 11 bases lying between them.

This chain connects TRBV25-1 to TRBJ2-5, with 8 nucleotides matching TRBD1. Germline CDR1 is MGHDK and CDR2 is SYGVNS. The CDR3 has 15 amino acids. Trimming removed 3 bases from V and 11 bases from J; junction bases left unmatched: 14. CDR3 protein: CASSDLGQAVGEQYF. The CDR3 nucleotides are TGTGCCAGCAGTGACCTGGGACAGGCTGTAGGGGAGCAGTACTTC.

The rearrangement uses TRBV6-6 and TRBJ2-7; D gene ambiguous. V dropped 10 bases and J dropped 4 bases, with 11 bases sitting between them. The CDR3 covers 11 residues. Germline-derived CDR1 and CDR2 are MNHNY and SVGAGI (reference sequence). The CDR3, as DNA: TGTGCCAACACCGCCCAATACGAGCAGTACTTC. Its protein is CANTAQYEQYF.

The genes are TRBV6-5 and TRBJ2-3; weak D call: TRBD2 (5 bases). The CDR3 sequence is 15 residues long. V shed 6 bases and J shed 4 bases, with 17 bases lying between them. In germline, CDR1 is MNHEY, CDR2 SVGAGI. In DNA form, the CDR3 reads TGTGCCAGCAGCCCAACTAGTCTTTGGGCAGATACGCAGTATTTT. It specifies CASSPTSLWADTQYF.

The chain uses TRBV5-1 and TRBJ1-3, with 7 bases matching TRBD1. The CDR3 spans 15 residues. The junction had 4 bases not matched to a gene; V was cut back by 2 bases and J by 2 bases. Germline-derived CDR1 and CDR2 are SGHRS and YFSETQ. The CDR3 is CASSLEGAPGNTIYF. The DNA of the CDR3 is TGCGCCAGCAGCTTAGAGGGGGCGCCTGGAAACACCATATATTTT.